The 20 T cell receptor beta chains presented below share a single source sample, sequenced in a study of yellow fever vaccine responses in identical twins. TCRdb reanalysed the RT-PCR reads using MiXCR and keeps one entry per CDR3 protein. Here the sample spans fewer than 5,500 distinct CDR3 sequences, 75% to 85% being singletons. The sequencing here drew on T cells from blood (PBMCs), unsorted or a sorted subset (not recorded which), taken before or after yellow fever vaccination (not recorded which). The receptors come from a woman younger than 35 who received the yellow fever vaccine.

V and J are TRBV14 and TRBJ2-1; the match to TRBD2 covers 9 bases. With V trimmed by 6 bases and J by 2 bases, 2 bases remained unmatched. The CDR3 length is 14 residues. The germline gives CDR1 SGHDN, CDR2 FVKESK. The DNA for the CDR3 is TGTGCCAGCAGGGGACTAGCCCCCTACAATGAGCAGTTCTTC. It codes for CASRGLAPYNEQFF.

This sequence joins TRBV13 and TRBJ2-3; 7 bases are shared with TRBD1. The ends lost 8 bases at V and 5 bases at J; junction bases unmatched: 7. The germline gives CDR1 PRHDT, CDR2 FYEKMQ (reference sequence). CDR3 length: 13 residues. The CDR3 is CASPRQGIDTQYF. The CDR3 DNA follows: TGTGCCAGCCCGAGACAGGGAATAGATACGCAGTATTTT. Supplemented by reference TRBV13 and TRBJ2-3, the full variable domain reads AAGVIQSPRHLIKEKRETATLKCYPIPRHDTVYWYQQGPGQDPQFLISFYEKMQSDKGSIPDRFSAQQFSDYHSELNMSSLELGDSALYFCASPRQGIDTQYFGPGTRLTVL.

In this sample, this clonotype turned up a few times. The chain carries TRBV5-1 and TRBJ2-1; D gene uncertain. The V end was cut by 0 bases, the J end by 6 bases, with 10 bases between. Per germline, CDR1 SGHRS and CDR2 YFSETQ. The CDR3 extends over 14 amino acids. CDR3 coding DNA: TGCGCCAGCAGCTTGGCGCAGCCTGGCAATGAGCAGTTCTTC. It encodes CASSLAQPGNEQFF.

CDR3 in amino acids: CASSRGRNTEAFF. The CDR3 DNA follows: TGCGCCAGCAGCCGAGGCAGGAACACTGAAGCTTTCTTT. V usage is TRBV4-3 and J usage is TRBJ1-1; unclear D gene. The CDR3 consists of 13 residues. Trimming pared 4 bases from V and 1 base from J, leaving 7 bases between. Per the germline V gene, CDR1 is LGHNA and CDR2 is YSLEER.

The chain is built from TRBV2 and TRBJ2-7, with TRBD1 as a possible D gene (7 bases). The V gene lost 4 bases and the J gene lost 2 bases, with 12 bases spanning the gap. The CDR3 contains 14 residues. Germline CDR1 and CDR2: SNHLY and FYNNEI. The CDR3 is CASSGGTAPYEQYF. For the CDR3, the DNA is TGTGCCAGCAGTGGCGGGACAGCTCCCTACGAGCAGTACTTC.

The chain couples TRBV29-1 to TRBJ1-1; D is perhaps TRBD1 (6 bases). With 2 bases removed from V and 4 bases from J, the gap between germline ends came to 14 bases. The CDR3 covers 14 residues. Germline V lookup: CDR1 SQVTM, CDR2 ANQGSEA. The CDR3 nucleotides are TGCAGCGTTGAAACAGGGCGGGGGACCACTGAAGCTTTCTTT. Amino acid sequence: CSVETGRGTTEAFF.

This clonotype was recorded only once. V usage is TRBV12-3 or TRBV12-4 and J usage is TRBJ2-7, with D hard to call. This CDR3 contains 13 residues. Trimming pared 0 bases from V and 7 bases from J, leaving 10 bases between. The chain's CDR3 is CASSLAGSEEQYF. For the CDR3, the DNA is TGTGCCAGCAGTTTAGCGGGATCAGAAGAGCAGTACTTC.

The V call is TRBV10-3, the J call TRBJ2-7; D gene uncertain. V was shortened by 0 bases and J by 4 bases, with 19 bases between the two germline ends. CDR3 length equals 17 residues. The germline V gene has CDR1 ENHRY and CDR2 SYGVKD. The CDR3 protein is CAISESHRAKRAYEQYF. CDR3 DNA sequence: TGTGCCATCAGTGAGTCTCATCGGGCGAAGAGAGCGTACGAGCAGTACTTC.

This clonotype was found a few times. V gene TRBV20-1 combines with J gene TRBJ2-1, with D possibly TRBD1 on 6 matching bases. In germline, CDR1 is DFQATT, CDR2 SNEGSKA (reference sequence). V was clipped by 6 bases and J by 9 bases, with 12 bases between them. CDR3 length equals 11 residues. The CDR3 loop is CSADRSGEQFF. CDR3 sequence (DNA): TGCAGTGCGGACAGATCCGGTGAGCAGTTCTTC.

This chain links TRBV12-1 with TRBJ2-3. TRBV12-1 has pseudogene status. The CDR3 has 15 amino acids. CDR3 bases: TGTGCCAGCAGCTTTTCTTGGGTCGAGGCGTATACGCAGTATTTT. Translated, it gives CASSFSWVEAYTQYF.

The chain combines TRBV30 with TRBJ2-7; the D gene is possibly TRBD2 (6 bases). With 5 bases removed from V and 5 bases from J, the gap between germline ends came to 16 bases. The germline V gene has CDR1 GTSNPN and CDR2 SVGIG (reference sequence). This CDR3 spans 13 amino acids. CDR3 region: CAWSLGGGNEQYF. Here the CDR3 DNA reads TGTGCCTGGTCGCTGGGTGGGGGGAACGAGCAGTACTTC.

V gene TRBV30 combines with J gene TRBJ1-6; D not resolved. The germline V and J ends were trimmed by 8 bases and 10 bases, with 15 bases remaining between them. Germline CDR1 reads GTSNPN; CDR2 reads SVGIG (reference sequence). The CDR3 has 12 amino acids. Here the CDR3 reads CATARVVSPLHF. The CDR3 bases are TGTGCCACCGCCCGGGTAGTGTCACCCCTCCACTTT. Together with reference TRBV30 and TRBJ1-6, the CDR3 gives the full variable domain: SQTIHQWPATLVQPVGSPLSLECTVEGTSNPNLYWYRQAAGRGLQLLFYSVGIGQISSEVPQNLSASRPQDRQFILSSKKLLLSDSGFYLCATARVVSPLHFGNGTRLTVT.

The V and J genes are TRBV29-1 and TRBJ2-7, with a weak D call TRBD1 (6 bases). V shed 4 bases and J shed 3 bases, with 13 bases lying between them. CDR1 SQVTM and CDR2 ANQGSEA come from the germline V gene. This CDR3 has 13 amino acids. DNA of the CDR3: TGCAGCGTTGGGGATCGCAGGGGCTACGAGCAGTACTTC. As protein: CSVGDRRGYEQYF.

The chain is built from TRBV20-1 and TRBJ2-4; D may correspond to TRBD1 or TRBD2 (6 bases each). CDR3 length: 18 amino acids. CDR1 is DFQATT and CDR2 is SNEGSKA in the germline V gene (reference sequence). Trimming took off 3 bases at V and 8 bases at J, with 29 bases between the two ends. CDR3 DNA: TGCAGTGCTAGTCCTTTCCCGGGGTCGAACAGGGAGCGGGACATTCAGTACTTC. It codes for CSASPFPGSNRERDIQYF.

The J gene is TRBJ2-1, the V gene TRBV12-3 or TRBV12-4; D is uncertain. The V end was cut by 7 bases, the J end by 0 bases, with 13 bases between. The CDR3 extends over 15 amino acids. This chain's CDR3 is CASTERVFSYNEQFF. The CDR3 bases are TGTGCCAGCACGGAAAGAGTTTTCTCCTACAATGAGCAGTTCTTC.

V usage is TRBV9 and J usage is TRBJ2-1, with D possibly being TRBD1 (5 bases). The V end lost 6 bases, the J end lost 3 bases, and 13 bases lay between the germline ends. Per germline, CDR1 SGDLS and CDR2 YYNGEE. This CDR3 has 14 residues. The CDR3 region is CASNDGAGYNEQFF. The CDR3 DNA follows: TGTGCCAGCAACGATGGGGCAGGCTACAATGAGCAGTTCTTC. The whole variable domain, remainder taken from reference TRBV9 and TRBJ2-1, is DSGVTQTPKHLITATGQRVTLRCSPRSGDLSVYWYQQSLDQGLQFLIQYYNGEERAKGNILERFSAQQFPDLHSELNLSSLELGDSALYFCASNDGAGYNEQFFGPGTRLTVL.

The genes are TRBV15 and TRBJ1-5; 7 nucleotides line up with TRBD1. The germline CDR1 and CDR2 sequences are LNHNV and YYDKDF (reference sequence). The CDR3 is 15 residues long. Trimming took 0 bases from V and 4 from J; bases not matched to a gene: 3. The CDR3: CATSRDGRGNQPQHF. The CDR3 region has the DNA TGTGCCACCAGCAGAGACGGCAGGGGGAATCAGCCCCAGCATTTT.

The chain is built from TRBV11-2 and TRBJ2-7; TRBD2 might be the D (6 bases). The CDR3 contains 14 residues. Germline V lookup: CDR1 SGHAT, CDR2 FQNNGV. The ends were cut back, 5 bases at V and 6 bases at J, with 17 bases in the middle. The CDR3 reads CASSDTWGVLEQYF. As DNA, the CDR3 is TGTGCCAGCAGCGATACATGGGGGGTCCTCGAGCAGTACTTC.

The gene calls are TRBV5-1 and TRBJ2-5, with D perhaps matching TRBD1 (6 bases). The CDR3 has 14 residues. Germline V gene sequence: CDR1 SGHRS, CDR2 YFSETQ. The V and J ends lost 3 bases and 5 bases respectively, with 14 bases between them. Here the CDR3 DNA reads TGCGCCAGCAGCTCCCACAGGGCGGAGGAGACCCAGTACTTC. This translates into CASSSHRAEETQYF.

In DNA form, the CDR3 reads TGTGCCAGCAGCTCACCGACAGGGACCCTAAACATTCAGTACTTC. Its translation is CASSSPTGTLNIQYF. V and J are TRBV11-1 and TRBJ2-4, with 7 bases that match TRBD1. Germline loops: CDR1 SGHAT, CDR2 FQDESV (reference sequence). V shed 4 bases, J shed 6 bases, and the junction held 9 bases outside the gene matches. The CDR3 has 15 amino acids.